What follows are 18 T cell receptor beta chains derived from one specimen sequenced in a study of blood T cell repertoires in COVID-19. Assay: immunoSEQ multiplex PCR; the TCRdb copy retains only in-frame clones and omits some. The data show 100,000 to 130,000 clones, with about four fifths seen just once and about 4% held by the top ten. The sample taken for sequencing was peripheral blood. The receptors stem from an older woman with acute or convalescent COVID-19.

V usage is TRBV6-6 and J usage is TRBJ2-1; D remains unclear. The CDR3 has 15 residues. V gave up 2 bases and J gave up 4 bases, with 12 bases separating them. Looked up from germline, CDR1 is MNHNY and CDR2 is SVGAGI (reference sequence). This chain's CDR3 is CASSYDPYRYNEQFF. The DNA of the CDR3 is TGTGCCAGCAGTTACGATCCATACAGATACAATGAGCAGTTCTTC.

V is TRBV28 and J is TRBJ1-4, with no clear D. Trimming shortened V by 4 bases and J by 10 bases, and 19 bases separated the two germline ends. The CDR3 runs to 15 residues. Germline lookup yields CDR1 MDHEN and CDR2 SYDVKM. The CDR3 loop reads CASSSAPSVLGKLFF. CDR3 nucleotides: TGTGCCAGCAGTTCGGCCCCTAGTGTTTTGGGAAAACTGTTTTTT.

This chain joins TRBV6-5 and TRBJ2-7; TRBD1 might be the D (6 bases). This CDR3 is 14 amino acids long. CDR1 MNHEY and CDR2 SVGAGI come from the germline V gene. The V end lost 5 bases, the J end lost 4 bases, and 15 bases lay between the germline ends. The CDR3 DNA sequence: TGTGCCAGCAGTACAGGGCCTCCTCAATACGAGCAGTACGTC. It encodes CASSTGPPQYEQYV.

The genes are TRBV28 and TRBJ1-5; TRBD1 is a possible D gene (6 bases). Per germline, CDR1 MDHEN and CDR2 SYDVKM. The CDR3 length is 17 residues. Trimming pared 5 bases from V and 0 bases from J, leaving 17 bases between. The CDR3 nucleotides are TGTGCCAGCAGTACAAGGGGGGGCAGGGGTAGCAATCAGCCCCAGCATTTT. Translation gives CASSTRGGRGSNQPQHF.

V and J are TRBV21-1 and TRBJ1-5; TRBD1 is the table's D call and was not checked against the DNA. TRBV21-1 is annotated as a pseudogene. The CDR3 has 17 amino acids. CDR3 sequence (DNA): TGTGCCAGCAGCAAAACTGGACGACAGGATAGCAATCAGCCCCAGCATTTT. As protein: CASSKTGRQDSNQPQHF.

The V gene is TRBV5-1, the J gene TRBJ2-5; D might be TRBD1 (6 bases). The ends were cut back, 6 bases at V and 1 base at J, with 10 bases in the middle. CDR1 and CDR2 (germline): SGHRS, YFSETQ. The CDR3 is 13 residues long. CDR3 amino acids: CASMRDTQETQYF. In DNA, the CDR3 is TGCGCCAGCATGAGGGACACCCAAGAGACCCAGTACTTC.

CDR3 sequence: CASGLDAFGESYEQYF. CDR3 DNA: TGTGCTAGTGGTTTGGACGCCTTCGGGGAATCCTACGAGCAGTACTTC. The chain combines TRBV12-5 with TRBJ2-7; the D gene is possibly TRBD2 (5 bases). V was pared by 1 base and J by 1 base, with 14 bases between. From germline, CDR1 is LGHNT and CDR2 FRNRAP. The CDR3 contains 16 residues.

The rearrangement joins TRBV9 to TRBJ1-3; TRBD1 matches at 7 bases. Germline CDR1 SGDLS, CDR2 YYNGEE. The CDR3 is 14 amino acids. V lost 3 bases to trimming and J lost 7 bases; unmatched junction nucleotides: 7. The DNA of the CDR3 is TGTGCCAGCAGCGCATCTGAACAGGGGAACACCATATATTTT. This codes for CASSASEQGNTIYF.

The V gene is TRBV28, the J gene TRBJ2-7, with 10 bases fitting TRBD1. The V segment lost 10 bases and the J segment 2 bases; nucleotides outside the gene matches: 8. From germline, CDR1 is MDHEN and CDR2 SYDVKM. This CDR3 comprises 14 residues. The CDR3 DNA reads TGTGCCACCAAGACCGGGACAGGGGCCTACGAGCAGTACGTC. Its translation: CATKTGTGAYEQYV.

This chain joins TRBV5-1 and TRBJ2-1; a possible D gene is TRBD2 (6 bases). The CDR3 loop spans 16 amino acids. Trimming pared 0 bases from V and 4 bases from J, leaving 14 bases between. CDR1 and CDR2 (germline): SGHRS, YFSETQ. Written as DNA, the CDR3 is TGCGCCAGCAGCTTGGTTGGGCGGGAAGGGTACAATGAGCAGTTCTTC. Translation gives CASSLVGREGYNEQFF.

The chain has TRBV5-1 and TRBJ2-5, with 8 bases aligning to TRBD2. Unmatched junction bases numbered 7, after V lost 4 bases and J lost 5 bases. The CDR3 consists of 14 residues. Germline assignment: CDR1 SGHRS and CDR2 YFSETQ. The CDR3 is CASSPRGGDETQYF. In DNA, the CDR3 is TGCGCCAGCAGCCCCCGGGGGGGGGATGAGACCCAGTACTTC.

This clone was detected a few times. Here the CDR3 reads CASSFPTVGSYEQYF. The CDR3 bases are TGTGCCAGCAGCTTTCCGACTGTTGGCTCCTACGAGCAGTACTTC. The rearrangement joins TRBV7-2 to TRBJ2-7; no reliable D call. Germline V gene data show CDR1 as SGHTA and CDR2 as FQGNSA. Trimming shortened V by 3 bases and J by 0 bases, and 12 bases separated the two germline ends. The CDR3 is made up of 15 amino acids.

The rearrangement uses TRBV7-2 and TRBJ1-2; 10 bases match TRBD1. Germline-derived CDR1 and CDR2 are SGHTA and FQGNSA. Trimming cost V 9 bases and J 4 bases; bases outside gene matches: 5. There are 13 residues in the CDR3. Here the CDR3 DNA reads TGTGCCAGTAGGGACAGGGGATTCTATGGCTACACCTTC. Translated, it gives CASRDRGFYGYTF.

The chain uses TRBV28 and TRBJ2-7, with TRBD1 identical over 8 bases. The junction had 8 bases not matched to a gene; V was cut back by 2 bases and J by 5 bases. Germline V gene lookup returns CDR1 MDHEN and CDR2 SYDVKM. The CDR3 consists of 15 residues. CDR3 sequence reads: CASSLLDRGSDEQYF. For the CDR3, the DNA is TGTGCCAGCAGTTTACTCGACAGGGGTAGCGACGAGCAGTACTTC.

The V gene is TRBV7-9, the J gene TRBJ2-3, with D perhaps TRBD1 (6 bases). Germline V gene lookup returns CDR1 SEHNR and CDR2 FQNEAQ (reference sequence). The CDR3 has 15 residues. V was cut by 1 base and J by 1 base, with 9 bases left in between. Here the CDR3 reads CASSLEGHRTDTQYF. For the CDR3, the DNA is TGTGCCAGCAGCTTAGAGGGACACCGCACAGATACGCAGTATTTT.

The V and J genes are TRBV18 and TRBJ1-2; D is ambiguous. CDR1 KGHSH and CDR2 LQKENI come from the germline V gene. Deletions cut 4 bases from V and 3 bases from J, with 15 bases between. The CDR3 is 15 amino acids. The chain's CDR3 is CASSLQLAQDYGYTF. CDR3 coding DNA: TGTGCCAGCTCACTACAATTGGCACAAGACTATGGCTACACCTTC.

This clone was counted a single time. The chain combines TRBV28 with TRBJ2-7; 7 bases agree with TRBD1. The CDR3 totals 14 residues. V was clipped by 4 bases and J by 4 bases; unmatched bases: 7. Germline V gene lookup returns CDR1 MDHEN and CDR2 SYDVKM. The CDR3 reads CASSSTGAPYEQYF. CDR3 in DNA: TGTGCCAGCAGTTCCACAGGGGCACCTTACGAGCAGTACTTC.

This chain joins TRBV6-2 or TRBV6-3 and TRBJ1-2; D is perhaps TRBD1 (5 bases). The CDR3 runs 14 residues. With 2 bases removed from V and 7 bases from J, the gap between germline ends came to 14 bases. The germline V gene encodes CDR1 MNHEY and CDR2 SVGEGT. The CDR3 loop reads CASSYGRPGVGYTF. As DNA, the CDR3 is TGTGCCAGCAGTTACGGACGGCCGGGGGTTGGCTACACCTTC.